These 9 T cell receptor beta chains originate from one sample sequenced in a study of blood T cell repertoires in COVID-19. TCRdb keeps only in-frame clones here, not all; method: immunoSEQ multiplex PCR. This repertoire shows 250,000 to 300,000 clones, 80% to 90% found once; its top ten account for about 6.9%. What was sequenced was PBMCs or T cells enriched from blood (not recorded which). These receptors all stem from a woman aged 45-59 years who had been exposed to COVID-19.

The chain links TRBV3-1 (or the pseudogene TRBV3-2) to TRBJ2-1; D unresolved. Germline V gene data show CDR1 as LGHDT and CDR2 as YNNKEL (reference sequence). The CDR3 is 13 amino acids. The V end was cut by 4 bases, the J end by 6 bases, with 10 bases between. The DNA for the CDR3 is TGTGCCAGCAGCCCGACTGGAAGCAATGAGCAGTTCTTC. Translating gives CASSPTGSNEQFF.

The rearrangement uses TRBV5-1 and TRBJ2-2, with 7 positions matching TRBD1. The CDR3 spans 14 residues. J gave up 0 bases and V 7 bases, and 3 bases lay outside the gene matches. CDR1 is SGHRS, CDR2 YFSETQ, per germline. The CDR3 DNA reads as TGCGCCAGCGCGACAGGGCCGAACACCGGGGAGCTGTTTTTT. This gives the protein CASATGPNTGELFF.

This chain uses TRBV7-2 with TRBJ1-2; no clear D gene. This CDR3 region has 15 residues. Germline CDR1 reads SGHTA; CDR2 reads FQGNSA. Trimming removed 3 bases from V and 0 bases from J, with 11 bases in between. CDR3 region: CASSLRAASNYGYTF. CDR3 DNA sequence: TGTGCCAGCAGCTTGAGGGCTGCTTCTAACTATGGCTACACCTTC.

CDR3 in DNA: TGCAGCGTTCAAACGACAGGCACTGAAGCTTTCTTT. Its protein is CSVQTTGTEAFF. V gene TRBV29-1 combines with J gene TRBJ1-1; the D gene is possibly TRBD1 (6 bases). The V end lost 5 bases, the J end lost 4 bases, and 11 bases lay between the germline ends. CDR1 and CDR2 from the germline V gene are SQVTM and ANQGSEA. The CDR3 length is 12 residues.

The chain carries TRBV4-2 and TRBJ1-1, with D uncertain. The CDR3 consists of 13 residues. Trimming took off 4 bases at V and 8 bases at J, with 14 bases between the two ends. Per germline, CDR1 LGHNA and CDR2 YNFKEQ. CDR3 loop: CASSLSASREAFF. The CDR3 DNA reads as TGTGCCAGCAGCCTGTCCGCATCGAGGGAAGCTTTCTTT.

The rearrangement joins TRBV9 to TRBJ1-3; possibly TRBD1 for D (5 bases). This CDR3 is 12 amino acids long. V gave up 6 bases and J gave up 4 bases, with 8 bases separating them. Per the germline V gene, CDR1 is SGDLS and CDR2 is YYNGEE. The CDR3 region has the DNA TGTGCCAGCACTCGGGGGGGAAACACCATATATTTT. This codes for CASTRGGNTIYF.

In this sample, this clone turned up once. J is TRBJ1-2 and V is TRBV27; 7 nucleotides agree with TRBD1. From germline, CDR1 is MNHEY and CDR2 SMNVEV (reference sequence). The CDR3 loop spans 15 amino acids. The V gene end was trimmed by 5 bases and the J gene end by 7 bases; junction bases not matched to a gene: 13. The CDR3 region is CASSVNRGPGRGYTF. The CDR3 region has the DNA TGTGCCAGCAGTGTAAACAGGGGACCCGGACGTGGCTACACCTTC.

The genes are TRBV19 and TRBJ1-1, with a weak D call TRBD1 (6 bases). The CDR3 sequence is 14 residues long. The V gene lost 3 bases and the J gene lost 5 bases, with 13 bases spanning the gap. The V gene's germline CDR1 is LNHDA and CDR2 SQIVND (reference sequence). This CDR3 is CASSIQGWRTEAFF. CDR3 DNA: TGTGCCAGTAGTATCCAGGGGTGGAGGACTGAAGCTTTCTTT.

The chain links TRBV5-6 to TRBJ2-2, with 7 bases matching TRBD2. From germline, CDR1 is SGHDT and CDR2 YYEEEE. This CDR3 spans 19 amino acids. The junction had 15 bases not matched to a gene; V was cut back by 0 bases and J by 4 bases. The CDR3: CASSLGGAGVSALTGELFF. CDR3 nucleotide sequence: TGTGCCAGCAGCTTGGGTGGTGCGGGGGTTTCTGCGCTCACCGGGGAGCTGTTTTTT.